Detailed here is one T cell receptor (beta chain). Its specific antigen is unknown. No quality values exist for individual bases; no much larger clone is one base distant. The protocol used for the library was the immunoSEQ multiplex PCR assay. The table comes from immuneACCESS by way of TCRdb, which keeps in-frame sequences with V and J called. Part of the clones is missing from these tables; in studies checked, under half for an unresolved V gene and the rest for unknown reasons. The sample table shows over 10,000 clones, and roughly 93% are seen once. The ten largest clones take up roughly a tenth of the sample. This specimen belongs to a study of technical replicates of blood from four donors (dated by TCRdb to 2016 to 2017). The sample taken for sequencing was PBMCs. This clonotype was sampled from a human donor in good health.

Read as DNA, the sequence is TGCAGCGCCGCCGGGACAGGGGGCAATAGCAATCAGCCCCAGCATTTT. Its protein product is CSAAGTGGNSNQPQHF. Recombination connected TRBV29-1 to TRBJ1-5; 12 bases in the junction line up with TRBD1. CDR1 is given as SQVTM and CDR2 as ANQGSEA, both from the germline V gene. The junction shows trimming of 7 bases on V and 0 bases on J, and the gene matches do not reach 7 bases of it. Inclusive of the bounding cysteine and phenylalanine, the CDR3 is 16 residues long. Solely the CDR3 DNA is kept, with 48 bases framed from the first base.